This TCR beta chain stems from a study of CD8+CD57+ T cells in acquired aplastic anemia. The wider study: The mean DNA yield obtained from sorted CD4+ and CD8+ cells came to roughly 3.4 ug.

This clonotype was seen a few times. The antigen remains unidentified. Those patients picked for sequencing had displayed CD8+CD57+ cell expansion on flow cytometry. Patients were treatment-naive when blood was sampled. CDR3 and TCR beta VDJ profiling relied on a genomic DNA template. TCRdb used MiXCR to reprocess the reads, holding one entry per CDR3 protein. The sample holds a few hundred thousand distinct CDR3 sequences, 70% to 85% seen once. The CDR3 has 17 residues. Germline V CDR1 and CDR2: MRHNA, SNTAGT. V lost 3 bases to trimming and J lost 6 bases; unmatched junction nucleotides: 14. Findings of the study overall: The number of CD8+ CDR3 sequences shared by patients and controls was around 30.

This chain links TRBV6-4 with TRBJ2-7; 10 bases line up with TRBD2. The clonotype was recovered from a human donor with aplastic anemia. Specimen: sorted CD4+, CD8+, or CD8+CD57+ T cells (not recorded which) from PBMCs. The chain's CDR3 is CASSELAGQANLAEQYV. In nucleotides, the CDR3 is TGTGCCAGCAGTGAACTAGCGGGACAGGCGAACCTGGCCGAGCAGTACGTC.